Below, 27 T cell receptor beta chains from the same sample are listed, as sequenced in a study of blood T cell repertoires in COVID-19. TCRdb's table, derived via immunoSEQ multiplex PCR, lists solely in-frame clones and lacks some. Here the sample spans about 94,000 clones, about four fifths being singletons. The sample taken for sequencing was peripheral blood. All receptors derive from a human donor in a cohort sampled during active COVID-19.

In this sample, this clone turned up a few times. V usage is TRBV27 and J usage is TRBJ1-4; D not resolved. CDR1 and CDR2 from the germline V gene are MNHEY and SMNVEV (reference sequence). Trimming removed 6 bases from V and 10 bases from J, with 18 bases in between. The CDR3 covers 14 residues. DNA for the CDR3: TGTGCCAGCAGGCGGCCGGGTGTTGGAGGAAAACTGTTTTTT. Translated: CASRRPGVGGKLFF.

The chain combines TRBV10-1 with TRBJ2-5, with D maybe TRBD2 (6 bases). The CDR3 is 14 amino acids. V lost 0 bases and J 2 bases, leaving 7 bases between the germline ends. CDR1 is WNHNN and CDR2 is SYGVQD in the germline V gene (reference sequence). The CDR3 region is CASSESGGQETQYF. The DNA of the CDR3 is TGCGCCAGCAGTGAGTCCGGGGGTCAAGAGACCCAGTACTTC.

V usage is TRBV18 and J usage is TRBJ1-1, with TRBD1 matching over 9 bases. The CDR3 spans 13 residues. With V trimmed by 2 bases and J by 5 bases, 0 bases remained unmatched. Germline assignment: CDR1 KGHSH and CDR2 LQKENI. CDR3 sequence reads: CASSPGTGTEAFF. The CDR3 bases are TGTGCCAGCTCACCAGGGACAGGGACTGAAGCTTTCTTT.

The rearrangement uses TRBV28 and TRBJ2-6, with TRBD1 matching 12 bases. There are 17 residues in the CDR3. CDR1 MDHEN and CDR2 SYDVKM come from the germline V gene. The V and J ends lost 7 bases and 4 bases, in that order; junction bases with no gene match: 8. In nucleotides, the CDR3 is TGTGCCAGCAACAGGGACAGGGGGCTGACCGGGGCCAACGTCCTGACTTTC. This sequence encodes CASNRDRGLTGANVLTF. Filled out from reference TRBV28 and TRBJ2-6, the complete variable domain reads DVKVTQSSRYLVKRTGEKVFLECVQDMDHENMFWYRQDPGLGLRLIYFSYDVKMKEKGDIPEGYSVSREKKERFSLILESASTNQTSMYLCASNRDRGLTGANVLTFGAGSRLTVL.

A word on this clone: The sample carries other DNA sequences with the same CDR3. This chain joins TRBV28 and TRBJ2-7; TRBD2 is a possible D gene (5 bases). Germline CDR1 and CDR2: MDHEN and SYDVKM. This CDR3 comprises 15 residues. Between the trimmed V and J ends, which lost 2 bases and 0 bases, there was a span of 11 bases. The CDR3 DNA reads TGTGCCAGCAGTTTAGCGGGTACGCGCTCCTACGAGCAGTACTTC. Its translation: CASSLAGTRSYEQYF.

The chain carries TRBV7-2 and TRBJ2-7; 9 bases line up with TRBD1. V was pared by 6 bases and J by 2 bases, with 8 bases of the junction left unmatched. The CDR3 spans 15 residues. Germline CDR1 and CDR2: SGHTA and FQGNSA. This CDR3 is CASRYTGTGTYEQYF. The CDR3 DNA reads TGTGCCAGCAGGTACACCGGGACAGGGACCTACGAGCAGTACTTC.

This clone was counted between two and nine times. J is TRBJ2-1 and V is TRBV4-2, with TRBD2 identical over 13 bases. Germline loops: CDR1 LGHNA, CDR2 YNFKEQ. V dropped 4 bases and J dropped 10; count of bases not matched to a gene: 10. This CDR3 has 16 amino acids. The CDR3: CASSRATSGRPGEQFF. In DNA, the CDR3 is TGTGCCAGCAGCCGGGCGACTAGCGGGAGGCCGGGGGAGCAGTTCTTC.

This chain links TRBV6-1 with TRBJ1-2, with TRBD1 identical over 7 bases. The ends lost 2 bases at V and 5 bases at J; junction bases unmatched: 8. This CDR3 contains 15 residues. The germline CDR1 and CDR2 sequences are MNHNS and SASEGT. For the CDR3, the DNA is TGTGCCAGCAGTGAACGCGGACAGGCCGTATATGGCTACACCTTC. Amino acid sequence: CASSERGQAVYGYTF.

The chain is built from TRBV4-2 and TRBJ2-1, with D possibly being TRBD1 (5 bases). The V gene's germline CDR1 is LGHNA and CDR2 YNFKEQ. This CDR3 spans 17 amino acids. Deletions cut 0 bases from V and 0 bases from J, with 12 bases between. The chain's CDR3 is CASSQDQGGASYNEQFF. CDR3 nucleotide sequence: TGTGCCAGCAGCCAAGATCAGGGCGGAGCCTCCTACAATGAGCAGTTCTTC.

On this clone itself: The junction shows a germline mismatch at one end, possibly a read error. This chain links TRBV10-3 with TRBJ2-7; 14 bases agree with TRBD2. Germline CDR1 reads ENHRY; CDR2 reads SYGVKD. The CDR3 is 16 residues long. The CDR3, as DNA: TGTGCCATCAATGAAGGACTAGCGGGAGGTACCTACGGGCAGTACTTC. This codes for CAINEGLAGGTYGQYF.

Only one count was recorded for this clone. This chain uses TRBV28 with TRBJ2-2; possibly TRBD2 for D (5 bases). Deletions cut 8 bases from V and 5 bases from J, with 15 bases between. The CDR3 has 14 amino acids. Germline-derived CDR1 and CDR2 are MDHEN and SYDVKM. CDR3 DNA: TGTGCCAGCGGTCTTGTCACTAGTACCGGGGAGCTGTTTTTT. Its protein product is CASGLVTSTGELFF.

V and J are TRBV5-1 and TRBJ2-3; the match to TRBD1 covers 7 bases. J gave up 4 bases and V 0 bases, and 8 bases lay outside the gene matches. This CDR3 has 16 amino acids. Germline lookup yields CDR1 SGHRS and CDR2 YFSETQ. The CDR3 DNA is TGCGCCAGCAGCTTGGAGTACACAGGGGTTGCAGATACGCAGTATTTT. Amino acid sequence: CASSLEYTGVADTQYF.

This chain joins TRBV28 and TRBJ1-2; D is unclear. Per germline, CDR1 MDHEN and CDR2 SYDVKM. CDR3 size: 13 residues. Between the trimmed V and J ends, which lost 2 bases and 4 bases, there was a span of 8 bases. The CDR3 sequence is CASSLAGSYGYTF. The CDR3 DNA reads as TGTGCCAGCAGTTTAGCAGGCTCCTATGGCTACACCTTC.

V usage is TRBV7-9 and J usage is TRBJ2-7, with TRBD2 matching 9 bases. V lost 5 bases to trimming and J lost 0 bases; unmatched junction nucleotides: 8. CDR1 and CDR2 (germline): SEHNR, FQNEAQ (reference sequence). The CDR3 runs 16 residues. CDR3 nucleotide sequence: TGTGCCAGCAGCCCCACGGGACTAGCTCACTCCTACGAGCAGTACTTC. It specifies CASSPTGLAHSYEQYF.

V gene TRBV2 combines with J gene TRBJ2-6, with D possibly TRBD1 on 6 matching bases. Germline V CDR1 and CDR2: SNHLY, FYNNEI. The CDR3 totals 17 residues. Trimming took 5 bases from V and 0 from J, leaving 14 bases between them. CDR3 residues: CASSRDTLRSGANVLTF. CDR3 coding DNA: TGTGCCAGCAGTCGGGACACTCTGCGCTCTGGGGCCAACGTCCTGACTTTC. Complete variable domain (other parts from reference TRBV2 and TRBJ2-6): EPEVTQTPSHQVTQMGQEVILRCVPISNHLYFYWYRQILGQKVEFLVSFYNNEISEKSEIFDDQFSVERPDGSNFTLKIRSTKLEDSAMYFCASSRDTLRSGANVLTFGAGSRLTVL.

This chain connects TRBV6-5 to TRBJ2-7; D remains unclear. CDR1 is MNHEY, CDR2 SVGAGI, per germline. Between the trimmed V and J ends, which lost 7 bases and 1 base, there was a span of 8 bases. There are 12 residues in the CDR3. CDR3 protein: CASTRSSYEQYF. CDR3 in DNA: TGTGCCAGCACTCGGAGTTCCTACGAGCAGTACTTC.

This clone has a single count. The chain uses TRBV20-1 and TRBJ2-3, with a possible D match to TRBD2 (5 bases). This CDR3 region has 15 residues. Germline V gene sequence: CDR1 DFQATT, CDR2 SNEGSKA (reference sequence). Between the trimmed V and J ends, which lost 3 bases and 4 bases, there was a span of 17 bases. CDR3 in DNA: TGCAGTGCTAGTGGGTTAGCGATTGGTTCAGATACGCAGTATTTT. Protein: CSASGLAIGSDTQYF.

The chain has TRBV5-1 and TRBJ2-6; 9 positions agree with TRBD2. V lost 8 bases to trimming and J lost 1 base; unmatched junction nucleotides: 13. This CDR3 has 18 residues. From germline, CDR1 is SGHRS and CDR2 YFSETQ. The CDR3 bases are TGCGCCAGTACCCCCGGGCGGGGGGGCGGATCTGGGGCCAACGTCCTGACTTTC. It is translated as CASTPGRGGGSGANVLTF.

The CDR3 region has the DNA TGTGCCAGCAGCTTAGATCCCAGGGATACGCAGTATTTT. This gives the protein CASSLDPRDTQYF. V usage is TRBV11-2 and J usage is TRBJ2-3, with D uncertain. The length of the CDR3 is 13 residues. Germline assignment: CDR1 SGHAT and CDR2 FQNNGV. V was shortened by 0 bases and J by 6 bases, with 7 bases between the two germline ends.

The genes are TRBV6-5 and TRBJ2-1; no clear D gene. With 7 bases removed from V and 10 bases from J, the gap between germline ends came to 11 bases. The CDR3 loop spans 11 amino acids. CDR1 is MNHEY, CDR2 SVGAGI, per germline. In DNA, the CDR3 is TGTGCCAGCACCCTTAGCAGAGAGCAGTTCTTC. It encodes CASTLSREQFF.

The chain has TRBV29-1 and TRBJ2-5, with TRBD1 matching over 10 bases. Germline V gives CDR1 SQVTM, CDR2 ANQGSEA. The V and J ends lost 7 bases and 2 bases, in that order; junction bases with no gene match: 7. This CDR3 contains 14 residues. CDR3 residues: CSAEGGQGQETQYF. In DNA form, the CDR3 reads TGCAGCGCCGAGGGGGGACAGGGGCAAGAGACCCAGTACTTC.

The chain uses TRBV30 and TRBJ2-7; 8 nucleotides match TRBD1. The junction had 5 bases not matched to a gene; V was cut back by 3 bases and J by 1 base. The CDR3 contains 14 residues. CDR1 is GTSNPN, CDR2 SVGIG, per germline (reference sequence). Here the CDR3 DNA reads TGTGCCTGGAGGTTGACAGGGGCGTCCTACGAGCAGTACTTC. Encoded protein: CAWRLTGASYEQYF.

The genes are TRBV6-5 and TRBJ2-1, with D possibly TRBD1 on 6 matching bases. V was clipped by 4 bases and J by 8 bases, with 9 bases between them. The CDR3 covers 12 residues. Germline lookup yields CDR1 MNHEY and CDR2 SVGAGI. The DNA of the CDR3 is TGTGCCAGCAGTTCCCAGGGGTATGAGCAGTTCTTC. Protein product: CASSSQGYEQFF.

The chain is built from TRBV28 and TRBJ1-1; D possibly corresponds to TRBD1 (5 bases). In germline, CDR1 is MDHEN, CDR2 SYDVKM. Trimming took 8 bases from V and 1 from J, leaving 20 bases between them. The CDR3 is made up of 16 amino acids. Here the CDR3 DNA reads TGTGCCAGCCAACCCCTCCTGGGGCAGCAGAACACTGAAGCTTTCTTT. Translating gives CASQPLLGQQNTEAFF.

V gene TRBV28 combines with J gene TRBJ1-4, with a weak D call TRBD1 (6 bases). Germline CDR1 is MDHEN and CDR2 is SYDVKM. Between the trimmed V and J ends, which lost 5 bases and 7 bases, there was a span of 17 bases. The CDR3 runs to 15 residues. The CDR3 DNA follows: TGTGCCAGCAGTCCCCCACAGGGAACGAGTGAAAAACTGTTTTTT. This encodes CASSPPQGTSEKLFF. The full variable domain, with the rest looked up from reference TRBV28 and TRBJ1-4, is DVKVTQSSRYLVKRTGEKVFLECVQDMDHENMFWYRQDPGLGLRLIYFSYDVKMKEKGDIPEGYSVSREKKERFSLILESASTNQTSMYLCASSPPQGTSEKLFFGSGTQLSVL.

The table lists this clone with a count of one. The chain combines TRBV4-2 with TRBJ2-7; D may be TRBD2 (6 bases). Germline assignment: CDR1 LGHNA and CDR2 YNFKEQ. The V end lost 0 bases, the J end lost 6 bases, and 9 bases lay between the germline ends. There are 13 residues in the CDR3. The CDR3 loop is CASSQDTGSEQYF. The CDR3 DNA sequence: TGTGCCAGCAGCCAAGATACCGGGAGCGAGCAGTACTTC.

The chain links TRBV10-1 to TRBJ1-1, with TRBD1 matching 9 bases. This CDR3 comprises 14 residues. Trimming removed 4 bases from V and 4 bases from J; junction bases left unmatched: 4. Germline CDR1 reads WNHNN; CDR2 reads SYGVQD (reference sequence). The DNA of the CDR3 is TGCGCCAGCAGTGTTGGGACAGGGACCACTGAAGCTTTCTTT. Amino acids: CASSVGTGTTEAFF.